This TCR beta chain was identified during a study of blood T cell repertoires in COVID-19. Study information: The cDNA or gDNA used as material had been derived from T cells, B-cell-depleted T cells, or PBMCs.

CDR3 length: 13 amino acids. Trimming took off 6 bases at V and 3 bases at J, with 11 bases between the two ends. Only in-frame clones appear in the TCRdb table, and some are missing; sequencing was by immunoSEQ multiplex PCR. The repertoire holds approximately 350,000 clones, with roughly nine tenths as singletons. The chain uses TRBV12-3 or TRBV12-4 and TRBJ1-2; tentatively, D is TRBD1 (6 bases). This TCR came from a man between 18 and 29 years old who had recovered from COVID-19. Input material: PBMCs or T cells enriched from blood (not recorded which). For the CDR3, the DNA is TGTGCCAGCAGCAGGGGTTTTGACTATGGCTACACCTTC. Its translation is CASSRGFDYGYTF.